The sequence of this T cell receptor beta chain was determined in a study of blood T cell repertoires in COVID-19. Study in general: Sources were T cells, B-cell-depleted T cells, or PBMCs; the material itself was cDNA or gDNA.

Study processing details: Amplification with reference gene primers provided the estimates of nucleated cell counts. Profiled with immunoSEQ multiplex PCR; TCRdb holds only in-frame clones, not every one. D and trimming were read from the DNA, whereas the V and J calls and clone size are those reported in that table. The data show about 49,000 clones, 85% to 95% seen once. The length of the CDR3 is 15 residues. Germline V gene sequence: CDR1 MNHEY, CDR2 SMNVEV (reference sequence). V shed 0 bases and J 0 bases; nucleotides not matched to a gene: 0. The Seattle patients joined while their infection was active and were tracked longitudinally afterward.

The clonotype originates from a man between 60 and 75 years old with COVID-19, enrolled during active disease. Sequencing was carried out using peripheral blood. The rearrangement links TRBV27 to TRBJ1-1; TRBD1 matches at 8 bases. In DNA, the CDR3 is TGTGCCAGCAGTTTATCGGGACAGGTGAACACTGAAGCTTTCTTT. Translated, it gives CASSLSGQVNTEAFF.